This T cell receptor beta chain came from a study of cytomegalovirus exposure and HLA in healthy donors. Study-wide context: Of all 400 or so donors who were genotyped, 75% to 85% belonged to the Caucasian-associated ancestry cluster. General observations from the study: Previous analysis showed most TCR beta V segments were productive about 90% or about 30% of the time. In vitro testing confirmed three CMV-associated chains as specific for CMV antigens.

It was with 60 Vbeta and 13 Jbeta primers that the PCR ran. Data came from immunoSEQ multiplex PCR; TCRdb stores just in-frame clones and leaves some out. The sample lists approximately 60,000 clones; 83% were seen once. Remarks on this clone: Its target is not known.

V was clipped by 1 base and J by 7 bases, with 13 bases between them. The CDR3 covers 14 residues. The germline gives CDR1 LGHNA, CDR2 YSLEER. The sequenced material came from PBMCs. The clonotype was recovered from a man aged 25-40 years in good health and CMV-seronegative. This rearrangement joins TRBV4-3 to TRBJ2-5; TRBD1 might be the D (5 bases). The CDR3 sequence is CASSQALRETTQYF. CDR3 sequence (DNA): TGCGCCAGCAGCCAAGCACTCAGGGAAACGACCCAGTACTTC.